This T cell receptor (beta chain) was recovered during a study of metastatic and nonmetastatic thyroid tumors. In the study overall: Blood and tumor or nodule tissue repertoires from malignant and benign thyroid patients were compared. Study results and limitations: For both blood and tumor, malignant thyroid tumors reportedly showed significantly higher TCR beta diversity than benign nodules did.

Thyroid surgery took place with no prior treatment in any patient. Germline V CDR1 and CDR2: MDHEN, SYDVKM. Germline trimming cut 2 bases from V and 5 bases from J; bases unmatched to any gene: 8. The CDR3 length is 15 residues. Worth noting for this clone: The antigen remains undetermined.

Source study methods: In papillary thyroid cancer, a distant-metastasis classifier was built using CDR3 differences across clinicopathological groups. TCRdb re-called the PCR reads with MiXCR. TCRdb, not the authors, supplied the V and J calls. The repertoire holds about 15,000 clones, with approximately 30% as singletons. This clonotype was obtained from a male donor with papillary thyroid cancer or a benign thyroid nodule (not recorded which). Some clones in this sample may be carry-over from other donors' samples. V is TRBV28 and J is TRBJ2-7; 8 positions match TRBD1. Specimen: tumor tissue. CDR3 DNA sequence: TGTGCCAGCAGTTTACCCGGACAGGGCTCGCACGAGCAGTACTTC. The encoded protein is CASSLPGQGSHEQYF.